The 26 T cell receptor beta chains in this list originate from one sample, sequenced in a study of CD8+ T cells in alopecia areata. Treatment specified: oral pan-JAK inhibitor, 5-10 mg twice daily. Reverse transcription of extracted RNA yielded cDNA, which provided the sequencing template. The protocol was immunoSEQ multiplex PCR, while the TCRdb copy is restricted to in-frame clones and leaves out a portion. This sample has 90,000 to 100,000 clones; about 64% occur once, and the top ten carry less than 20%. The source was CD8+ T cells sorted from blood, collected at week 4, from a patient treated with tofacitinib. These TCRs come from a human donor with alopecia areata.

This clone showed up just once. The chain is built from TRBV30 and TRBJ2-7; the match to TRBD1 covers 7 bases. V gave up 5 bases and J gave up 7 bases; unmatched junction bases: 14. The CDR3 consists of 14 residues. Germline CDR1 is GTSNPN and CDR2 is SVGIG (reference sequence). DNA of the CDR3: TGTGCCTGGGCCACAGGAAGGGGGCCGAATGAGCAGTACTTC. Translating it yields CAWATGRGPNEQYF. Filled out from reference TRBV30 and TRBJ2-7, the complete variable domain reads SQTIHQWPATLVQPVGSPLSLECTVEGTSNPNLYWYRQAAGRGLQLLFYSVGIGQISSEVPQNLSASRPQDRQFILSSKKLLLSDSGFYLCAWATGRGPNEQYFGPGTRLTVT.

This chain connects TRBV27 to TRBJ1-1, with D possibly TRBD1 on 6 matching bases. The germline gives CDR1 MNHEY, CDR2 SMNVEV (reference sequence). This CDR3 region has 15 residues. The V end lost 0 bases, the J end lost 4 bases, and 12 bases lay between the germline ends. CDR3 sequence (DNA): TGTGCCAGCAGTTTATCGCAGGGGAGCAGCACTGAAGCTTTCTTT. Amino acid sequence: CASSLSQGSSTEAFF.

The rearrangement joins TRBV15 to TRBJ2-2, with 10 bases matching TRBD1. This CDR3 is built from 18 residues. Germline CDR1 LNHNV, CDR2 YYDKDF (reference sequence). V gave up 9 bases and J gave up 3 bases; unmatched junction bases: 16. The CDR3 coding sequence is TGTGCCACGAACTACCGGGACAGGGGCCTCGGGCACACCGGGGAGCTGTTTTTT. Residues: CATNYRDRGLGHTGELFF.

This clone was picked up a small number of times. V gene TRBV30 combines with J gene TRBJ1-1, with 8 bases matching TRBD1. Germline V gene lookup returns CDR1 GTSNPN and CDR2 SVGIG (reference sequence). The J segment lost 0 bases and the V segment lost 0 bases, leaving 3 bases of the junction unmatched. The CDR3 extends over 15 amino acids. CDR3 amino acids: CAWSVGTGLNTEAFF. CDR3 DNA: TGTGCCTGGAGTGTCGGGACAGGCTTGAACACTGAAGCTTTCTTT.

Here the CDR3 reads CSVEDPMNTEAFF. The CDR3 DNA reads as TGCAGCGTTGAAGACCCCATGAACACTGAAGCTTTCTTT. This sequence joins TRBV29-1 and TRBJ1-1; D is uncertain. Deletions cut 0 bases from V and 0 bases from J, with 5 bases between. The germline V gene has CDR1 SQVTM and CDR2 ANQGSEA. This CDR3 is built from 13 residues.

This clone was recorded a few times. The rearrangement uses TRBV30 and TRBJ1-2; D call uncertain. Trimming took off 2 bases at V and 5 bases at J, with 9 bases between the two ends. This CDR3 region has 12 residues. Germline lookup yields CDR1 GTSNPN and CDR2 SVGIG (reference sequence). This CDR3 is CAWSSGEYGYTF. The DNA for the CDR3 is TGTGCCTGGAGTTCCGGGGAATATGGCTACACCTTC.

The V gene is TRBV30, the J gene TRBJ2-7, with D perhaps TRBD1 (6 bases). This CDR3 has 13 amino acids. The germline V gene encodes CDR1 GTSNPN and CDR2 SVGIG (reference sequence). The V end lost 1 base, the J end lost 1 base, and 8 bases lay between the germline ends. The CDR3 DNA reads as TGTGCCTGGAGTGAGGACAGTTCCTACGAGCAGTACTTC. As protein: CAWSEDSSYEQYF. The entire variable domain, with the rest obtained from reference TRBV30 and TRBJ2-7, is as follows: SQTIHQWPATLVQPVGSPLSLECTVEGTSNPNLYWYRQAAGRGLQLLFYSVGIGQISSEVPQNLSASRPQDRQFILSSKKLLLSDSGFYLCAWSEDSSYEQYFGPGTRLTVT.

The chain employs TRBV27 and TRBJ2-3; D gene ambiguous. Germline V gene data show CDR1 as MNHEY and CDR2 as SMNVEV (reference sequence). This CDR3 is built from 13 residues. Trimming removed 2 bases at V and 4 bases at J, with 7 bases between. CDR3: CASSLVGADTQYF. CDR3 nucleotide sequence: TGTGCCAGCAGTTTAGTCGGCGCAGATACGCAGTATTTT.

The rearrangement links TRBV15 to TRBJ1-5, with 7 positions matching TRBD1. CDR1 is LNHNV, CDR2 YYDKDF, per germline (reference sequence). J lost 5 bases, V lost 1 base, and 8 bases had no gene match. There are 16 residues in the CDR3. This CDR3 is CATSRADREADQPQHF. Written as DNA, the CDR3 is TGTGCCACCAGCAGAGCCGACAGGGAGGCGGATCAGCCCCAGCATTTT.

This clone was seen a handful of times. The V and J genes are TRBV5-6 and TRBJ2-5; 9 bases fit TRBD1. The germline CDR1 and CDR2 sequences are SGHDT and YYEEEE. V dropped 4 bases and J dropped 2; count of bases not matched to a gene: 6. The CDR3 is made up of 15 amino acids. DNA for the CDR3: TGTGCCAGCAGCCCGGGGGACAGGGAGCAAGAGACCCAGTACTTC. Translating gives CASSPGDREQETQYF.

This rearrangement joins TRBV4-1 to TRBJ1-2; 8 bases agree with TRBD1. The J segment lost 4 bases and the V segment lost 3 bases, leaving 7 bases of the junction unmatched. CDR1 is MGHRA and CDR2 is YSYEKL in the germline V gene. The length of the CDR3 is 15 residues. CDR3 nucleotide sequence: TGCGCCAGCAGCCAGCGGGCTGACAGGGGCTATGGCTACACCTTC. Its protein is CASSQRADRGYGYTF.

This clone was found once. The V gene is TRBV4-1, the J gene TRBJ2-3; D gene unclear. Per germline, CDR1 MGHRA and CDR2 YSYEKL. This CDR3 contains 18 residues. V shed 1 base and J shed 0 bases, with 17 bases lying between them. CDR3 amino acids: CASSQGPRRITSTDTQYF. Here the CDR3 DNA reads TGCGCCAGCAGCCAAGGCCCGAGACGAATTACTAGCACAGATACGCAGTATTTT.

This chain links TRBV9 with TRBJ1-5; 9 bases are a match to TRBD1. The germline V gene has CDR1 SGDLS and CDR2 YYNGEE. The CDR3 is 14 residues long. V lost 5 bases, J lost 5 bases, and 5 bases stayed unmatched. The CDR3 nucleotides are TGTGCCAGCAGTCAAACAGGGGGCGATCAGCCCCAGCATTTT. Residues: CASSQTGGDQPQHF.

This clone has just a few counts. The chain employs TRBV14 and TRBJ2-1, with 10 bases fitting TRBD2. CDR1 and CDR2 from the germline V gene are SGHDN and FVKESK. V dropped 6 bases and J dropped 9; count of bases not matched to a gene: 8. The CDR3 runs to 14 residues. The CDR3 bases are TGTGCCAGCAGTCTAGCGGGAGTGGCGGGTGAGCAGTTCTTC. This translates into CASSLAGVAGEQFF.

The chain couples TRBV29-1 to TRBJ2-3; D not resolved. The germline CDR1 and CDR2 sequences are SQVTM and ANQGSEA. V shed 4 bases and J shed 0 bases, with 8 bases lying between them. The CDR3 has 13 amino acids. The CDR3: CSVVDFSTDTQYF. Here the CDR3 DNA reads TGCAGCGTTGTAGATTTCAGCACAGATACGCAGTATTTT.

The chain employs TRBV27 and TRBJ1-1, with D unresolved. The CDR3 totals 11 residues. Germline lookup yields CDR1 MNHEY and CDR2 SMNVEV (reference sequence). Between the trimmed V and J ends, which lost 2 bases and 9 bases, there was a span of 7 bases. CDR3 sequence reads: CASSLGPKAFF. CDR3 bases: TGTGCCAGCAGTTTAGGTCCCAAAGCTTTCTTT.

Only one count was recorded for this clone. The V gene is TRBV25-1, the J gene TRBJ1-1, with 10 nucleotides matching TRBD1. Germline CDR1 reads MGHDK; CDR2 reads SYGVNS. The V segment lost 6 bases and the J segment 2 bases; nucleotides outside the gene matches: 3. This CDR3 contains 14 residues. The CDR3 loop is CASSPTGGNTEAFF. CDR3 nucleotide sequence: TGTGCCAGCAGCCCGACAGGGGGCAACACTGAAGCTTTCTTT.

This clone was counted ten times or more. The V call is TRBV2, the J call TRBJ2-7; D may match TRBD1 or TRBD2 (5 bases each). The V gene lost 5 bases and the J gene lost 4 bases, with 9 bases spanning the gap. Germline values: CDR1 SNHLY, CDR2 FYNNEI. CDR3 size: 12 residues. CDR3 DNA: TGTGCCAGCAGTCGGGACCGATACGAGCAGTACTTC. Translation: CASSRDRYEQYF. Looking up the rest from reference TRBV2 and TRBJ2-7 gives the full variable domain: EPEVTQTPSHQVTQMGQEVILRCVPISNHLYFYWYRQILGQKVEFLVSFYNNEISEKSEIFDDQFSVERPDGSNFTLKIRSTKLEDSAMYFCASSRDRYEQYFGPGTRLTVT.

This clone was seen a few times. V and J are TRBV13 and TRBJ1-1; D is undetermined. The germline V and J ends were trimmed by 2 bases and 3 bases, with 13 bases remaining between them. Per germline, CDR1 PRHDT and CDR2 FYEKMQ (reference sequence). CDR3 length: 15 residues. The CDR3 sequence is CASSLSAGEDTEAFF. DNA of the CDR3: TGTGCCAGCAGCTTATCAGCCGGGGAGGACACTGAAGCTTTCTTT.

This clone was seen a handful of times. The rearrangement joins TRBV5-1 to TRBJ2-2; the match to TRBD2 covers 14 bases. Trimming took 4 bases from V and 1 from J; bases not matched to a gene: 6. CDR1 is SGHRS, CDR2 YFSETQ, per germline. There are 18 residues in the CDR3. CDR3 bases: TGCGCCAGCAGCGCTCCGGGACTAGCGGGGGTGAACACCGGGGAGCTGTTTTTT. Translating it yields CASSAPGLAGVNTGELFF.

This chain links TRBV29-1 with TRBJ2-1, with D tentatively TRBD1 or TRBD2 (5 bases each). Germline lookup yields CDR1 SQVTM and CDR2 ANQGSEA. There are 12 residues in the CDR3. V was trimmed by 4 bases and J by 7 bases, leaving 11 bases between them. In nucleotides, the CDR3 is TGCAGCGTTGTTCCGGGGACGAATGAGCAGTTCTTC. Its translation: CSVVPGTNEQFF.

The J gene is TRBJ2-3, the V gene TRBV18; a weak D match, TRBD1 (5 bases). Trimming removed 2 bases at V and 5 bases at J, with 17 bases between. From germline, CDR1 is KGHSH and CDR2 LQKENI. CDR3 size: 16 residues. CDR3 sequence (DNA): TGTGCCAGCTCACCAAGGGGTGGTCACGAGAAAGATACGCAGTATTTT. Translated, it gives CASSPRGGHEKDTQYF.

The J gene is TRBJ1-5, the V gene TRBV29-1, with D unresolved. Trimming took off 4 bases at V and 4 bases at J, with 11 bases between the two ends. Germline lookup yields CDR1 SQVTM and CDR2 ANQGSEA. The length of the CDR3 is 13 residues. The CDR3 is CSVAWADNQPQHF. The CDR3 DNA reads as TGCAGCGTTGCGTGGGCAGATAATCAGCCCCAGCATTTT.

This clone was counted a few times. The V and J genes are TRBV7-9 and TRBJ2-5; 7 bases map to TRBD2. CDR1 SEHNR and CDR2 FQNEAQ come from the germline V gene (reference sequence). CDR3 length: 13 amino acids. Trimming took 6 bases from V and 3 from J; bases not matched to a gene: 4. CDR3 residues: CASRGAGEETQYF. Written as DNA, the CDR3 is TGTGCCAGCAGAGGGGCGGGGGAAGAGACCCAGTACTTC.

The chain is built from TRBV5-6 and TRBJ2-5; D possibly corresponds to TRBD2 (6 bases). The V and J ends lost 1 base and 4 bases respectively, with 8 bases between them. Per germline, CDR1 SGHDT and CDR2 YYEEEE. CDR3 length: 13 amino acids. CDR3 coding DNA: TGTGCCAGCAGCTTGAACGGGAGAGAGACCCAGTACTTC. Residues: CASSLNGRETQYF.

The chain employs TRBV29-1 and TRBJ1-2; 7 nucleotides match TRBD1. CDR1 and CDR2 from the germline V gene are SQVTM and ANQGSEA. The CDR3 totals 12 residues. The J segment lost 2 bases and the V segment lost 5 bases, leaving 2 bases of the junction unmatched. As DNA, the CDR3 is TGCAGCGTTTTACAGGGGAACTATGGCTACACCTTC. This translates into CSVLQGNYGYTF.